The clone carrying this TCR beta chain was seen a single time. As yet, its antigen is unknown. Sequence at one end of the junction differs from germline and may be a read error. This record comes from a study of cytomegalovirus exposure and HLA in healthy donors. Study information: The approximately 120 validation repertoires, a later analysis reported, used the same platform as the roughly 660 repertoires from the first cohort. Study-wide results and caveats: Whilst most TCR sequences proved rare, a subset of public TCRs occurred across many donors.

This table comes from immunoSEQ multiplex PCR, and its TCRdb copy is limited to in-frame clones, with some not included. The table has about 78,000 clones, around 96% seen once. The donors were in the approximately 130-subject validation cohort; that cohort was separate from the approximately 730-subject first cohort. The sequencing input was PBMCs. This clonotype was sampled from a young man in good health and CMV-seropositive.

The CDR3 bases are TGCGCCAGCAGCTTGCCAACAGACCCCCCTGATGTGATCTTC. Its protein product is CASSLPTDPPDVIF. This chain uses TRBV5-1 with TRBJ2-1; D is ambiguous. This CDR3 region has 14 residues. From germline, CDR1 is SGHRS and CDR2 YFSETQ.